This T cell receptor (beta chain) derives from a study of T-cell reconstitution after alpha-beta-depleted transplantation in children. Unique molecular identifiers featured in how the TCRbeta library was prepared. TCRdb re-analysed the PCR reads in MiXCR, keeping a single row per CDR3 protein. The sample consists of roughly 190,000 distinct CDR3 sequences, roughly 15% of them appearing once. CDR1 is DFQATT and CDR2 is SNEGSKA in the germline V gene (reference sequence). V lost 6 bases to trimming and J lost 6 bases; unmatched junction nucleotides: 4. This CDR3 is built from 11 residues. This clonotype was counted many times.

The rearrangement joins TRBV20-1 to TRBJ2-7; 8 bases are shared with TRBD2. The sequences come from PBMCs from the stem cell graft donor, collected from the stem cell graft. The sequence was collected from a human donor who donated a stem cell graft to a child with acute lymphoblastic leukemia. As DNA, the CDR3 is TGCAGTGCGGGGGGGACTAGCGAGCAGTACTTC. This translates into CSAGGTSEQYF.